The 16 T cell receptor beta chains below come from one sample, sequenced in a study of T cell changes during pregnancy in multiple sclerosis. Method: immunoSEQ multiplex PCR; TCRdb's copy keeps in-frame clones and lacks some. Of around 45,000 clones in the sample, 80% to 95% are singletons; the top ten hold roughly 0.5%. The sample in question was CD4+ T cells from peripheral blood mononuclear cells, obtained in the second trimester of pregnancy. The receptors stem from a female donor in good health, enrolled as a control in a pregnancy study.

The gene calls are TRBV19 and TRBJ1-5, with unresolved D. Per the germline V gene, CDR1 is LNHDA and CDR2 is SQIVND (reference sequence). The CDR3 has 13 residues. With 5 bases removed from V and 5 bases from J, the gap between germline ends came to 10 bases. The CDR3 reads CASSPDWDQPQHF. CDR3 sequence (DNA): TGTGCCAGTAGTCCCGACTGGGATCAGCCCCAGCATTTT.

The genes are TRBV7-9 and TRBJ2-1; 9 bases align to TRBD2. Per germline, CDR1 SEHNR and CDR2 FQNEAQ (reference sequence). The V and J ends lost 5 bases and 4 bases, in that order; junction bases with no gene match: 6. The CDR3 has 15 amino acids. The CDR3 nucleotides read TGTGCCAGCAGCGCGAGCGGGGGGATATACAATGAGCAGTTCTTC. Translation gives CASSASGGIYNEQFF.

The CDR3 region has the DNA TGTGCCAGCAGCCCGCGGACTAGCGGGAGGGGAGTAAGGGAGACCCAGTACTTC. It translates to CASSPRTSGRGVRETQYF. J is TRBJ2-5 and V is TRBV11-2; TRBD2 matches 15 bases. The CDR3 covers 18 residues. With V trimmed by 5 bases and J by 5 bases, 12 bases remained unmatched. Germline CDR1 SGHAT, CDR2 FQNNGV.

The chain has TRBV28 and TRBJ2-1; 7 bases agree with TRBD2. Germline V gene data show CDR1 as MDHEN and CDR2 as SYDVKM. V shed 5 bases, J shed 10 bases, and the junction held 14 bases outside the gene matches. CDR3 length: 15 residues. The CDR3 loop is CASSPGGSRWREQFF. The CDR3 bases are TGTGCCAGCAGTCCGGGGGGATCCCGATGGCGAGAGCAGTTCTTC.

The rearrangement links TRBV10-3 to TRBJ2-5; D unclear. V was pared by 3 bases and J by 6 bases, with 20 bases between. Per the germline V gene, CDR1 is ENHRY and CDR2 is SYGVKD. CDR3 length equals 16 residues. DNA of the CDR3: TGTGCCATCAGTGATTTTGAGGCCCCCACCGGAAAGACCCAGTACTTC. It encodes CAISDFEAPTGKTQYF.

The genes are TRBV5-1 and TRBJ1-1, with TRBD1 as a possible D gene (5 bases). V was clipped by 8 bases and J by 10 bases, with 21 bases between them. CDR3 length: 13 residues. Germline V gives CDR1 SGHRS, CDR2 YFSETQ. The CDR3 region is CASNFGPGSGAFF. For the CDR3, the DNA is TGCGCCAGTAATTTTGGACCAGGGTCGGGAGCTTTCTTT.

This clone was detected only once. The genes are TRBV7-2 and TRBJ1-5, with a tentative D call TRBD1 (5 bases). CDR3 length: 15 residues. Germline values: CDR1 SGHTA, CDR2 FQGNSA. V shed 1 base and J shed 2 bases, with 9 bases lying between them. The CDR3 sequence: CASSLGQGRNQPQHF. The CDR3 DNA reads as TGTGCCAGCAGCTTAGGCCAGGGTCGCAATCAGCCCCAGCATTTT.

The rearrangement joins TRBV19 to TRBJ2-2; TRBD2 aligns across 11 bases. CDR3 size: 15 residues. Germline assignment: CDR1 LNHDA and CDR2 SQIVND (reference sequence). Trimming removed 4 bases from V and 8 bases from J; junction bases left unmatched: 6. The CDR3 DNA reads TGTGCCAGTAGTAAACTAGCGGGGGCGGAGGGGGAGCTGTTTTTT. Translated: CASSKLAGAEGELFF. Based on the CDR3 plus reference TRBV19 and TRBJ2-2, the full variable domain is DGGITQSPKYLFRKEGQNVTLSCEQNLNHDAMYWYRQDPGQGLRLIYYSQIVNDFQKGDIAEGYSVSREKKESFPLTVTSAQKNPTAFYLCASSKLAGAEGELFFGEGSRLTVL.

V is TRBV7-2 and J is TRBJ2-1; TRBD1 agrees at 10 bases. This CDR3 has 15 amino acids. J was trimmed by 8 bases and V by 3 bases; bases with no gene match: 7. Looked up from germline, CDR1 is SGHTA and CDR2 is FQGNSA. CDR3 in DNA: TGTGCCAGCAGCTTTCGGGACAGGGGCTTCCATGAGCAGTTCTTC. It yields the protein CASSFRDRGFHEQFF.

The chain employs TRBV18 and TRBJ1-3; TRBD1 matches at 7 bases. Germline-derived CDR1 and CDR2 are KGHSH and LQKENI. The CDR3 contains 16 residues. V lost 6 bases, J lost 0 bases, and 8 bases stayed unmatched. The CDR3 sequence: CASSPGGKLSGNTIYF. The CDR3 nucleotides are TGTGCCAGCTCTCCAGGGGGGAAACTCTCTGGAAACACCATATATTTT.

V and J are TRBV19 and TRBJ1-1; no clear D gene. Germline loops: CDR1 LNHDA, CDR2 SQIVND (reference sequence). This CDR3 comprises 14 residues. V dropped 5 bases and J dropped 1 base, with 11 bases sitting between them. This chain's CDR3 is CASSRPPENTEAFF. The CDR3 coding sequence is TGTGCCAGTAGTCGCCCGCCAGAGAACACTGAAGCTTTCTTT.

The J gene is TRBJ2-3, the V gene TRBV7-9; maybe TRBD2 (5 bases). Per the germline V gene, CDR1 is SEHNR and CDR2 is FQNEAQ (reference sequence). V dropped 5 bases and J dropped 3 bases, with 18 bases sitting between them. This CDR3 is 16 amino acids long. CDR3 residues: CASSLDLSGGTDTQYF. CDR3 coding DNA: TGTGCCAGCAGCCTGGACCTTTCGGGCGGGACAGATACGCAGTATTTT.

The CDR3 nucleotides read TGCGCCAGCAGTGAGCCTAGGGGACAGGGCTTCGACAATGAGCAGTTCTTC. The encoded protein is CASSEPRGQGFDNEQFF. The rearrangement links TRBV10-1 to TRBJ2-1; 9 bases align to TRBD1. CDR1 WNHNN and CDR2 SYGVQD come from the germline V gene (reference sequence). The CDR3 has 17 amino acids. With V trimmed by 2 bases and J by 5 bases, 10 bases remained unmatched.

V usage is TRBV28 and J usage is TRBJ2-1; D ambiguous. Germline V gives CDR1 MDHEN, CDR2 SYDVKM. The germline V and J ends were trimmed by 6 bases and 1 base, with 10 bases remaining between them. The CDR3 is 14 residues long. The CDR3 is CASRPFQSYNEQFF. The CDR3, as DNA: TGTGCCAGCAGACCTTTTCAGTCCTACAATGAGCAGTTCTTC.

The chain employs TRBV7-6 and TRBJ2-2; 8 nucleotides agree with TRBD1. Germline lookup yields CDR1 SGHVS and CDR2 FNYEAQ. The J segment lost 4 bases and the V segment lost 0 bases, leaving 7 bases of the junction unmatched. The CDR3 is made up of 17 amino acids. In DNA form, the CDR3 reads TGTGCCAGCAGCTTAGCTCAGGGGGCGCTGGTCACCGGGGAGCTGTTTTTT. It specifies CASSLAQGALVTGELFF.

CDR3 sequence (DNA): TGTGCTAGTGGCTCCCGCGACTCGTTCGATGAGCAGTTCTTC. Its translation: CASGSRDSFDEQFF. V and J are TRBV12-5 and TRBJ2-1; D is undetermined. The germline gives CDR1 LGHNT, CDR2 FRNRAP. The CDR3 totals 14 residues. V gave up 6 bases and J gave up 8 bases, with 17 bases separating them.